This T cell receptor beta chain derives from a study of T cells after yellow fever vaccination. General study findings and limits: A large majority of primary-vaccination clones showed up again after the booster (approximately 96% CD4, almost 90% CD8).

Regarding this clonotype: Its antigen is undetermined.

This CDR3 comprises 17 residues. V shed 3 bases, J shed 2 bases, and the junction held 6 bases outside the gene matches. Germline V gene data show CDR1 as MNHEY and CDR2 as SVGAGI. UMIs were added to TCR cDNA along with a universal primer site when it was made by 5'RACE template switching. TCRdb ran MiXCR on the 5' RACE reads and lists one entry per CDR3 protein. The data show 250,000 to 400,000 distinct CDR3 sequences, around 4.4% seen once. V gene TRBV6-5 combines with J gene TRBJ2-3, with 12 bases aligning to TRBD2. This sample comprised PBMCs, obtained 15 days after the yellow fever booster vaccination. This clonotype was obtained from a man aged 18 to 30 who received the YFV17D yellow fever vaccine. The CDR3 DNA follows: TGTGCCAGCAGTTATCAACTAGCGGGGGGCCCCACAGATACGCAGTATTTT. Its translation: CASSYQLAGGPTDTQYF.